Following are 15 T cell receptor beta chains from one sample sequenced in a study of human T cells and chemical hapten exposure. Time point defined: pre-sensitization, week 0. Treatment of the sample: therapeutic diphenylcyclopropenone sensitization with weekly scalp DPC. In TCRdb, the RACE reads were re-called with MiXCR into one record per CDR3 protein. The data show 85,000 to 130,000 distinct CDR3 sequences, with roughly 12% seen just once and 1.5% to 2% held by the top ten. The sequenced sample was whole blood, obtained in connection with sensitization to the hapten diphenylcyclopropenone (DPC). Receptors originate from a woman in her forties or fifties with alopecia areata. Some clones in this sample may be carry-over from other donors' samples.

This clonotype appeared many times. The genes are TRBV20-1 and TRBJ2-7; D perhaps matches TRBD1 (6 bases). CDR1 and CDR2 (germline): DFQATT, SNEGSKA (reference sequence). V lost 3 bases and J lost 1, with 10 bases in between. The CDR3 extends over 13 amino acids. The CDR3 nucleotides are TGCAGTGCTAGTCCAGGGGAGTCCTACGAGCAGTACTTC. As protein: CSASPGESYEQYF.

V and J are TRBV6-2 or TRBV6-3 and TRBJ2-7; D may be TRBD2 (6 bases). Trimming left V 5 bases short and J 4 bases short, with 15 bases between. The CDR3 extends over 14 amino acids. Germline CDR1 is MNHEY and CDR2 is SVGEGT. CDR3 sequence: CASSQGTGPYEQYF. CDR3 bases: TGTGCCAGCAGTCAAGGGACTGGTCCATACGAGCAGTACTTC.

The rearrangement links TRBV29-1 to TRBJ2-2, with no clear D. This CDR3 spans 11 amino acids. V was pared by 4 bases and J by 8 bases, with 8 bases between. Germline values: CDR1 SQVTM, CDR2 ANQGSEA. The CDR3 DNA is TGCAGCGTTGCTAACCCTGGGGAGCTGTTTTTT. Its protein product is CSVANPGELFF.

This chain joins TRBV20-1 and TRBJ2-7; D gene uncertain. CDR3 length: 13 residues. V was cut by 6 bases and J by 1 base, with 13 bases left in between. Germline V CDR1 and CDR2: DFQATT, SNEGSKA (reference sequence). The CDR3 region has the DNA TGCAGTGCCTCCTGGACCCATTCCTACGAGCAGTACTTC. Amino acids: CSASWTHSYEQYF.

This clonotype was detected many times. The chain recombines TRBV28 with TRBJ1-2, with D tentatively TRBD1 (5 bases). The CDR3 sequence is 14 residues long. Germline V gives CDR1 MDHEN, CDR2 SYDVKM. Trimming removed 5 bases from V and 2 bases from J, with 12 bases in between. CDR3 loop: CASSAGAPNYGYTF. The CDR3 DNA follows: TGTGCCAGCAGTGCCGGGGCCCCAAACTATGGCTACACCTTC.

This clonotype showed up many times. The rearrangement links TRBV12-3 or TRBV12-4 to TRBJ1-1; D call uncertain. The CDR3 consists of 12 residues. V was shortened by 3 bases and J by 1 base, with 3 bases between the two germline ends. The CDR3 nucleotides are TGTGCCAGCAGTTTGAGGAACACTGAAGCTTTCTTT. It encodes CASSLRNTEAFF.

This clonotype came up many times. The V and J genes are TRBV11-2 and TRBJ2-3; no reliable D call. Trimming left V 4 bases short and J 10 bases short, with 15 bases between. There are 13 residues in the CDR3. Germline lookup yields CDR1 SGHAT and CDR2 FQNNGV. This CDR3 is CASSSSDGVAQYF. The CDR3 region has the DNA TGTGCCAGCAGCTCATCGGATGGGGTGGCGCAGTATTTT.

This clonotype has more than one count but fewer than ten. The CDR3 spells CASSYPRGGLWEQFF. The CDR3, as DNA: TGTGCCAGCAGTTACCCTCGGGGGGGCTTATGGGAGCAGTTCTTC. This chain joins TRBV6-5 and TRBJ2-1; 8 bases align to TRBD2. This CDR3 spans 15 amino acids. V was clipped by 2 bases and J by 10 bases; unmatched bases: 10. Germline CDR1 and CDR2: MNHEY and SVGAGI.

This clonotype was recorded a few times. The genes are TRBV2 and TRBJ1-1, with D unresolved. This CDR3 spans 13 amino acids. Germline V gene sequence: CDR1 SNHLY, CDR2 FYNNEI. Trimming removed 6 bases from V and 1 base from J, with 9 bases in between. The CDR3 nucleotides read TGTGCCAGCAGGGGAGGTTCGAACACTGAAGCTTTCTTT. This codes for CASRGGSNTEAFF.

The genes are TRBV11-2 and TRBJ2-5; the match to TRBD2 covers 7 bases. The CDR3 runs to 13 residues. CDR1 is SGHAT and CDR2 is FQNNGV in the germline V gene. Unmatched junction bases numbered 1, after V lost 5 bases and J lost 1 base. CDR3 region: CASSREAQETQYF. The CDR3 DNA is TGTGCCAGCAGCCGGGAGGCCCAAGAGACCCAGTACTTC.

The rearrangement links TRBV29-1 to TRBJ2-6, with TRBD2 matching over 9 bases. V was pared by 2 bases and J by 3 bases, with 5 bases of the junction left unmatched. Germline V gene data show CDR1 as SQVTM and CDR2 as ANQGSEA. The CDR3 is made up of 16 amino acids. The CDR3 is CSVEKREDSGANVLTF. The CDR3, as DNA: TGCAGCGTTGAAAAGCGGGAGGATAGTGGGGCCAACGTCCTGACTTTC.

This clonotype turned up a few times. The chain uses TRBV10-1 and TRBJ1-1; tentative D call: TRBD1 (6 bases). Germline CDR1 reads WNHNN; CDR2 reads SYGVQD (reference sequence). CDR3 length: 20 residues. Trimming took 2 bases from V and 4 from J, leaving 29 bases between them. The chain's CDR3 is CASSEPPYKTRQVSGTEAFF. The CDR3 nucleotides are TGCGCCAGCAGTGAGCCACCTTATAAAACCAGACAGGTATCGGGCACTGAAGCTTTCTTT.

In its sample, this clonotype was seen a few times. The rearrangement links TRBV5-1 to TRBJ2-7; D possibly corresponds to TRBD2 (6 bases). CDR1 is SGHRS, CDR2 YFSETQ, per germline. The CDR3 extends over 15 amino acids. Trimming shortened V by 3 bases and J by 4 bases, and 17 bases separated the two germline ends. The CDR3 here is CASSSQGGAEYEQYF. In DNA, the CDR3 is TGCGCCAGCAGCTCCCAGGGAGGCGCGGAGTACGAGCAGTACTTC.

About this clonotype itself: This may be a read error: a much more frequent sequence differs by one nucleotide. The rearrangement joins TRBV11-1 to TRBJ2-5; a possible D gene is TRBD2 (5 bases). The CDR3 is 16 residues long. Per germline, CDR1 SGHAT and CDR2 FQDESV (reference sequence). The CDR3 is CASSSTKSDYLENQYF. Written as DNA, the CDR3 is TGTGCCAGCAGCTCAACGAAATCCGACTATCTCGAGAACCAGTACTTC.

This clonotype came up a few times. The J gene is TRBJ1-5, the V gene TRBV28; 7 bases match TRBD1. The CDR3 contains 13 residues. V lost 7 bases to trimming and J lost 6 bases; unmatched junction nucleotides: 6. CDR1 is MDHEN, CDR2 SYDVKM, per germline. CDR3: CASIRDRSQPQHF. The CDR3 DNA follows: TGTGCCAGCATAAGGGACAGAAGTCAGCCCCAGCATTTT.